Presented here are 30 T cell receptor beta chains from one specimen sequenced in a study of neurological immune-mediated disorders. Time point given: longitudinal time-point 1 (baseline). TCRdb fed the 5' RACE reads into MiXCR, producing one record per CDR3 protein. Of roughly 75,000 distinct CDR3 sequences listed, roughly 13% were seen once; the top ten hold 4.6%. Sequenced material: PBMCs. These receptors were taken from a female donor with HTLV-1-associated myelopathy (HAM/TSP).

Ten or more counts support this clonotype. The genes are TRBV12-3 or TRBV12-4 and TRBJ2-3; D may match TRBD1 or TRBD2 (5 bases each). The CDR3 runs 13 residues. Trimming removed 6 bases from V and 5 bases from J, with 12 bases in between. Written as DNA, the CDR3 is TGTGCCAGCAGCTACCGGGACCGAGATACGCAGTATTTT. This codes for CASSYRDRDTQYF.

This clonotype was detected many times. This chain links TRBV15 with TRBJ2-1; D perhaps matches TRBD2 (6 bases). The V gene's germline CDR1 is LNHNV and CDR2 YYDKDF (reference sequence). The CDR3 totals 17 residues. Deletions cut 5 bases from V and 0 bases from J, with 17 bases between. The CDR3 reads CATSRGPAGSSYNEQFF. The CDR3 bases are TGTGCCACCAGCCGGGGCCCTGCGGGAAGCTCCTACAATGAGCAGTTCTTC.

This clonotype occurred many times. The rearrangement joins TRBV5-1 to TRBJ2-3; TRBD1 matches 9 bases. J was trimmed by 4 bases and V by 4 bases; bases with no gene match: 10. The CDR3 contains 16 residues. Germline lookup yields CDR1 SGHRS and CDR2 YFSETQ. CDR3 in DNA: TGCGCCAGCAGCAATTACCGACAGGGGGGGTCAGATACGCAGTATTTT. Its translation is CASSNYRQGGSDTQYF.

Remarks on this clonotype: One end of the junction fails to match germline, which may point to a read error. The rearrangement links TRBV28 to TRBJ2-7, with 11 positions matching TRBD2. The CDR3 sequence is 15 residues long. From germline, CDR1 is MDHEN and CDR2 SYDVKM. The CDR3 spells CASMGLAGGQYAQYF. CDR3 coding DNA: TGTGCCAGCATGGGGCTAGCGGGGGGACAGTACGCGCAGTACTTC. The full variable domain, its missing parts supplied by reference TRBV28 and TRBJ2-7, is DVKVTQSSRYLVKRTGEKVFLECVQDMDHENMFWYRQDPGLGLRLIYFSYDVKMKEKGDIPEGYSVSREKKERFSLILESASTNQTSMYLCASMGLAGGQYAQYFGPGTRLTVT.

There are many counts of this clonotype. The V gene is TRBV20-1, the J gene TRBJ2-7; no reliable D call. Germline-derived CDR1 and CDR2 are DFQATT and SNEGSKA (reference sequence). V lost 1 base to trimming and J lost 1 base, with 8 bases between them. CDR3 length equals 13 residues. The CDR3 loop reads CSARGRRSYEQYF. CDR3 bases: TGCAGTGCTAGAGGCCGGCGGTCCTACGAGCAGTACTTC.

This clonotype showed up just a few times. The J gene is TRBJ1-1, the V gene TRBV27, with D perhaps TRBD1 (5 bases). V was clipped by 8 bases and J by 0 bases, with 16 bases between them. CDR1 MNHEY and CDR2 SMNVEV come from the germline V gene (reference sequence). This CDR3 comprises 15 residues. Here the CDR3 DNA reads TGTGCCAGCGCCGGCGCAGGGTACATGAACACTGAAGCTTTCTTT. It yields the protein CASAGAGYMNTEAFF.

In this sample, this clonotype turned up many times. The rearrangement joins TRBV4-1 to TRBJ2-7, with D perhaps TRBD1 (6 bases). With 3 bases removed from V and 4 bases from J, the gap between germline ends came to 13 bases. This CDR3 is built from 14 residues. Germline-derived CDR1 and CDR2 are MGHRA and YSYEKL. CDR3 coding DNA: TGCGCCAGCAGCCAGACTACAGGGAATTACGAGCAGTACTTC. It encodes CASSQTTGNYEQYF.

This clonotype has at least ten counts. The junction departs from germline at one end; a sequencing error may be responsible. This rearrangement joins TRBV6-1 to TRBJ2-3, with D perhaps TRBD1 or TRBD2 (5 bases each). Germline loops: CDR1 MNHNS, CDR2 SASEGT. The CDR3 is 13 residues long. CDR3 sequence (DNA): TGCGGGGCCGAAGATTTGAGCACAGATACGCAGTATTTT. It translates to CGAEDLSTDTQYF.

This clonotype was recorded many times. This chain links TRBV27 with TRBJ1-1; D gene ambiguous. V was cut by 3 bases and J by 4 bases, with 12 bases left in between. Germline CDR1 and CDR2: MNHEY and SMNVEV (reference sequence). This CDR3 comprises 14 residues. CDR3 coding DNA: TGTGCCAGCAGTTTGTTATTGGGTGGCACTGAAGCTTTCTTT. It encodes CASSLLLGGTEAFF.

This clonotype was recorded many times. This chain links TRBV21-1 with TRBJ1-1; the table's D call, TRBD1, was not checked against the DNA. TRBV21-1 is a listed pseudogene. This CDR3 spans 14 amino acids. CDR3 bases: TGTGCCAGCGTCACCGGGACAGGGGACCTAGAAGCTTTCTTT. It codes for CASVTGTGDLEAFF.

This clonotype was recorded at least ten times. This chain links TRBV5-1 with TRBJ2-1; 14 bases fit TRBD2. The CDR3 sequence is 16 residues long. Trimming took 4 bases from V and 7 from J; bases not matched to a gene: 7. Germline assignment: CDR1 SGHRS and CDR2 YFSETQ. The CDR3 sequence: CASSVPGLAGANEQFF. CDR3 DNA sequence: TGCGCCAGCAGCGTCCCGGGACTAGCGGGGGCTAATGAGCAGTTCTTC.

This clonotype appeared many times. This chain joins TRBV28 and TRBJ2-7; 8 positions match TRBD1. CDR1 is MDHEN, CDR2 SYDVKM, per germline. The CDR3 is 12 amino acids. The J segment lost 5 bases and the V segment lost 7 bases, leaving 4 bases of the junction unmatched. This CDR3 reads CASNSGGHEQYF. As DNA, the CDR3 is TGTGCCAGCAACTCAGGGGGCCACGAGCAGTACTTC.

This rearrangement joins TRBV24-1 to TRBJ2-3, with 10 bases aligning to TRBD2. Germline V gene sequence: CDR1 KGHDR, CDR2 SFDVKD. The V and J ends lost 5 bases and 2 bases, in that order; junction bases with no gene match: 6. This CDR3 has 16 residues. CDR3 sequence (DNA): TGTGCCACCAGTGGACCCGGGACTAGCGACACAGATACGCAGTATTTT. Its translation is CATSGPGTSDTDTQYF.

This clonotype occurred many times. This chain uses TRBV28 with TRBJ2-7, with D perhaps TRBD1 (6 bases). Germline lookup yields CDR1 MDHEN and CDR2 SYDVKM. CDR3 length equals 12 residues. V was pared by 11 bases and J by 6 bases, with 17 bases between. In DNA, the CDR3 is TGTGCCGCACAACAGGGCTCTGGCGAGCAGTACTTC. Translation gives CAAQQGSGEQYF.

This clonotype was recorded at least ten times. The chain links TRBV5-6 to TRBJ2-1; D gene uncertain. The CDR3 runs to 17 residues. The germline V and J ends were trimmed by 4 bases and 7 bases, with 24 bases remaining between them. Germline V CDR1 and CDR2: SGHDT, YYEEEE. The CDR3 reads CASSPPIGTPLGNEQFF. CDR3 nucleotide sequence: TGTGCCAGCAGCCCGCCTATTGGAACGCCCCTGGGTAATGAGCAGTTCTTC.

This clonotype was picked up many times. CDR3 DNA: TGCGCCAGCAGCCAAGATTCCGACAGGGGGCGGACCCAGTACTTC. Its translation: CASSQDSDRGRTQYF. The chain is built from TRBV4-1 and TRBJ2-5, with 10 bases fitting TRBD1. Germline CDR1 is MGHRA and CDR2 is YSYEKL. This CDR3 spans 15 amino acids. Germline trimming cut 0 bases from V and 7 bases from J; bases unmatched to any gene: 5.

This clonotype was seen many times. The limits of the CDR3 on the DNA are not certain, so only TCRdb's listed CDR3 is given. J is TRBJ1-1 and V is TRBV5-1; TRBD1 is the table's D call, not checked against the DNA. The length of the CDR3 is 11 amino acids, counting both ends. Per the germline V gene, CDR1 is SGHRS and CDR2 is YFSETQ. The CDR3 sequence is CASSWGWGTFF.

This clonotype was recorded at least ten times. The CDR3 nucleotides are TGTGCCAGCAGCTTAGAAGTTCGGGGGCAGAATGGCTACACCTTC. As protein: CASSLEVRGQNGYTF. This sequence joins TRBV11-2 and TRBJ1-2; maybe TRBD1 (6 bases). The CDR3 spans 15 residues. Trimming cost V 0 bases and J 6 bases, with 14 bases left between them. Germline CDR1 is SGHAT and CDR2 is FQNNGV.

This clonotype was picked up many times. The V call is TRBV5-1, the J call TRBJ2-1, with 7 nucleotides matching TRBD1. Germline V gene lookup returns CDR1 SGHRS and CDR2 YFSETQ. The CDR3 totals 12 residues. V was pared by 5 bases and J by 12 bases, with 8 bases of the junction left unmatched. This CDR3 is CASRKGRDRQFF. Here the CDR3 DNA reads TGCGCCAGCAGGAAAGGCCGGGACAGGCAGTTCTTC.

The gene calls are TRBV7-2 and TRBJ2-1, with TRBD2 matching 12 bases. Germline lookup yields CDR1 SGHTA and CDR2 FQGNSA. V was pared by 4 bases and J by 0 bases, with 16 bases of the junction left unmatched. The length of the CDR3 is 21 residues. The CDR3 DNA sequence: TGTGCCAGCAGCTCCACCGGCACTAGCGGGGGGAGGAACCCCTCCTACAATGAGCAGTTCTTC. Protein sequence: CASSSTGTSGGRNPSYNEQFF.

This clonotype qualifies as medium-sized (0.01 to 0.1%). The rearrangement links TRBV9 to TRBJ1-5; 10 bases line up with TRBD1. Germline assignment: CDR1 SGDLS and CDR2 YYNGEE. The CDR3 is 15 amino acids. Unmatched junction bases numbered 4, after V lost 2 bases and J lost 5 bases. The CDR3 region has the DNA TGTGCCAGCAGCGTGACAGGGGGCGCGGATCAGCCCCAGCATTTT. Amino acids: CASSVTGGADQPQHF.

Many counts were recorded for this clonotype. The CDR3 spells CASSTPGVEKLFF. DNA for the CDR3: TGTGCCAGCAGCACCCCGGGGGTAGAAAAACTGTTTTTT. V and J are TRBV11-2 and TRBJ1-4; tentatively, D is TRBD1 (5 bases). Germline CDR1 is SGHAT and CDR2 is FQNNGV. Between the trimmed V and J ends, which lost 5 bases and 8 bases, there was a span of 12 bases. The CDR3 extends over 13 amino acids.

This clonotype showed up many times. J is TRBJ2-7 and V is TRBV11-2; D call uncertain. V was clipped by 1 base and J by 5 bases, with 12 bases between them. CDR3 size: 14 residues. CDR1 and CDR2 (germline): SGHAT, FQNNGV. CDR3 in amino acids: CASSLVGWAHEQYF. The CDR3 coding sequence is TGTGCCAGCAGCTTAGTGGGTTGGGCCCACGAGCAGTACTTC.

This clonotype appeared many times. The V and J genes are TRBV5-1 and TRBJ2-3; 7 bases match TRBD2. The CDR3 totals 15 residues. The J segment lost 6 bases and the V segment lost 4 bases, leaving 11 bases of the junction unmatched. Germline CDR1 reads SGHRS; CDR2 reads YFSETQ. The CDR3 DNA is TGCGCCAGCAGCCTGGCGGGGGAGAAATTCGATACGCAGTATTTT. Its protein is CASSLAGEKFDTQYF.

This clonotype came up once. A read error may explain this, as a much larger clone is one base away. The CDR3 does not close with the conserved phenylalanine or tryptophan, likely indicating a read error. The CDR3: CASSSGPNYEQYL. The CDR3 nucleotides are TGTGCCAGCAGCTCAGGGCCCAACTACGAGCAGTACTTA. The chain couples TRBV7-2 to TRBJ2-7, with D tentatively TRBD1 (5 bases). Germline V CDR1 and CDR2: SGHTA, FQGNSA. The CDR3 has 13 residues. V was shortened by 4 bases and J by 3 bases, with 10 bases between the two germline ends.

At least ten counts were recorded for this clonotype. The CDR3 nucleotides are TGCAGTGCTAGTGGGACAGGGGGCACTGAAGCTTTCTTT. This translates into CSASGTGGTEAFF. The V gene is TRBV20-1, the J gene TRBJ1-1; 11 bases map to TRBD1. Germline assignment: CDR1 DFQATT and CDR2 SNEGSKA (reference sequence). J lost 4 bases, V lost 3 bases, and 1 base had no gene match. The CDR3 contains 13 residues.

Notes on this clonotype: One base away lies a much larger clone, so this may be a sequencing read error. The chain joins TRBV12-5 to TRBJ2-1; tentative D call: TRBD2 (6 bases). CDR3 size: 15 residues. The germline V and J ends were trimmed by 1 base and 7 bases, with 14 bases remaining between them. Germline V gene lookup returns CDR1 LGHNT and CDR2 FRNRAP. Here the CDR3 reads CASGLAEGPWNEQFF. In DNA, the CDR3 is TGTGCTAGTGGTTTGGCGGAGGGGCCTTGGAATGAGCAGTTCTTC. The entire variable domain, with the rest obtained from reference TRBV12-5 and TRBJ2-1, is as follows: DARVTQTPRHKVTEMGQEVTMRCQPILGHNTVFWYRQTMMQGLELLAYFRNRAPLDDSGMPKDRFSAEMPDATLATLKIQPSEPRDSAVYFCASGLAEGPWNEQFFGPGTRLTVL.

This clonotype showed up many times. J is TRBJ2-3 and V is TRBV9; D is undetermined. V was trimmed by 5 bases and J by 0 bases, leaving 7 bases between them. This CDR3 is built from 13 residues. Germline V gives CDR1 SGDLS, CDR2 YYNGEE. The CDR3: CASRSSSTDTQYF. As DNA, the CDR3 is TGTGCCAGCAGGTCTTCTAGCACAGATACGCAGTATTTT.

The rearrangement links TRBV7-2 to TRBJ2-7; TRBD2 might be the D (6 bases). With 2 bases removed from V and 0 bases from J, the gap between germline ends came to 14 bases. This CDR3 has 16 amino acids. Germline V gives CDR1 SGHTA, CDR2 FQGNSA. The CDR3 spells CASSLWGGMSSYEQYF. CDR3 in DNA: TGTGCCAGCAGCTTATGGGGCGGGATGAGCTCCTACGAGCAGTACTTC.

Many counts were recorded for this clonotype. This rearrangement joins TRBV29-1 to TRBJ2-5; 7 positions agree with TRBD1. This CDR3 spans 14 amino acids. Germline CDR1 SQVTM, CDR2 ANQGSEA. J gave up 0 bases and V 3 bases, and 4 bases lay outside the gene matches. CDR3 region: CSVDFGTDQETQYF. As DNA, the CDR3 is TGCAGCGTTGACTTCGGGACAGACCAAGAGACCCAGTACTTC.